This TCR beta chain is from a study of OX40 agonist ivuxolimab in advanced cancers. Notes on the research overall: Ivuxolimab was an agonistic, fully human IgG2 monoclonal antibody directed against OX40 (CD134), a costimulatory receptor. Intravenous ivuxolimab was administered to patients every 2 weeks at six dose levels: 0.01, 0.1, 0.3, 1.5, 3 and 10 mg/kg. Prior anti-PD-1, anti-PD-L1 or anti-CTLA-4 therapy was permitted, and checkpoint inhibitors had been received by about 36% of dose-escalation patients. Partial responses occurred in three dose-escalation patients: two with cutaneous melanoma and one with hepatocellular carcinoma. The paper covers the monotherapy dose-escalation part of the phase I ivuxolimab trial, which included N of about 50 patients. In the dose-escalation cohort, 65% to 85% of patients were male, and the mean age was roughly 56 years with a range of 23 to 79. Peripheral TCRbeta sequencing aimed to test whether ivuxolimab altered TCR sequence diversity and caused clonal T-cell expansion. Of the roughly 53 patients in dose escalation, approximately 20 had hepatocellular carcinoma, approximately 15 had melanoma, 9 had renal cell carcinoma and 9 had head and neck cancer. Overall study outcomes, separate from this receptor: Antigen specificity was not determined for the clonally expanded peripheral T cells. Partial responders in the 0.1-3.0 mg/kg groups had among the lowest normalized peripheral clonal expansion, especially among CD8+ T cells. At doses of 0.1 to 3.0 mg/kg, clonal expansion of both CD4+ and CD8+ blood T cells was observed from baseline to week 6. After ivuxolimab, CD8+ T cells had more expanded clones than CD4+ T cells on average. Low levels of normalized T-cell clonal expansion were also seen in some patients who did not respond.

CDR1 SGHAT and CDR2 FQNNGV were looked up in the germline V gene. Trimming at the junction amounts to 2 bases on V and 5 bases on J, and the germline ends lie 12 bases apart. From its cysteine to its phenylalanine, the CDR3 spans 15 amino acids. The DNA shown is the 45-base CDR3, in frame from base 1. The trial excluded patients who had a history of autoimmune disease or were on systemic immunosuppression. Peripheral blood for TCR sequencing was drawn from every dose cohort at baseline, at cycle 4 day 1 and at cycle 7 day 1. Samples came from an open-label, multicenter, first-in-human phase I dose-escalation trial of ivuxolimab. Adults with locally advanced or metastatic melanoma, renal cell, hepatocellular, or head and neck squamous cell carcinoma were enrolled in the trial. Before TCR sequencing, CD4+ T cells and CD8+ T cells were sorted from peripheral blood as separate populations. Comment on this clone: What antigen it recognizes has not been identified. There are no base qualities to consult, and no much larger clone falls within one base.

For sequencing of the TCRbeta CDR3 region, genomic DNA was extracted from the sorted cells. The immunoSEQ Assay was used for sequencing of TCRbeta CDR3 regions. Imported from immuneACCESS, the table was reduced by TCRdb to in-frame sequences with V and J called. These copies leave out some clones; in studies compared against another copy, an unresolved V gene accounts for under half, and the cause of the remainder is not known. A total of approximately 69,000 clones appear in this sample, 80% to 90% of them only once. The ten biggest clones cover around 1.1% of the sample. This clonotype was obtained from an adult with an advanced solid tumor such as melanoma, head and neck, liver or kidney cancer. The source material was CD4+ or CD8+ T cells sorted from blood, sampled in a trial of the OX40 agonist ivuxolimab. This sequence uses TRBV11-2 and TRBJ2-2; the D gene is possibly TRBD1 or TRBD2, with 6 bases matching each. The nucleotides read TGTGCCAGCAGCTTACCGGGGGCGCGGACCGGGGAGCTGTTTTTT. This is translated as CASSLPGARTGELFF.